Detailed here is one T cell receptor beta chain. Its cognate antigen is unknown. The sample is drawn from a study of cytomegalovirus exposure and HLA in healthy donors. Donors had nominal health at sampling but likely had unrecorded immune exposures. PCR was performed using 60 Vbeta and 13 Jbeta primers. Sequencing used immunoSEQ multiplex PCR; TCRdb keeps in-frame clones, though not all of them. The sample includes about 190,000 clones, 65% to 80% of them seen just once. Findings and limits, study-wide: A highly shared variant cluster was judged a likely technical artifact. Immune exposure data for these donors was limited to CMV serostatus.

The source is a man under 40 in good health and CMV-seropositive. Sequenced: PBMCs.

CDR3 in amino acids: CASSLVAGGYEQYF. The CDR3 DNA is TGTGCCAGCAGCTTAGTAGCGGGAGGTTACGAGCAGTACTTC. This chain joins TRBV7-3 and TRBJ2-7; 10 bases map to TRBD2. Germline V lookup: CDR1 SGHTA, CDR2 FQGTGA. There are 14 residues in the CDR3. V shed 2 bases and J 4 bases; nucleotides not matched to a gene: 2. The complete variable domain, with remaining parts taken from reference TRBV7-3 and TRBJ2-7, reads GAGVSQTPSNKVTEKGKYVELRCDPISGHTALYWYRQSLGQGPEFLIYFQGTGAADDSGLPNDRFFAVRPEGSVSTLKIQRTERGDSAVYLCASSLVAGGYEQYFGPGTRLTVT.